This record concerns one T cell receptor (beta chain) sequence. This sample stems from a study of blood T cell repertoires in COVID-19. Participants, about 18 to 100 years old, spanned some 23 US areas. Generated by immunoSEQ multiplex PCR, the TCRdb table keeps only in-frame clones and is missing some. The sample gives a few hundred thousand clones, roughly nine tenths of which show up once; less than 3.5% is in the top ten. Sequencing was performed on PBMCs or T cells enriched from blood (not recorded which). The TCR sequence derives from a woman between 45 and 65 years old who had been exposed to COVID-19.

The CDR3 reads CASSLGSGGARETQYF. CDR3 DNA: TGCGCCAGCAGCTTGGGGAGCGGGGGGGCACGAGAGACCCAGTACTTC. The chain couples TRBV5-1 to TRBJ2-5; 10 nucleotides line up with TRBD2. V gave up 0 bases and J gave up 4 bases; unmatched junction bases: 6. Germline assignment: CDR1 SGHRS and CDR2 YFSETQ. The CDR3 is made up of 16 amino acids.